These T cell receptor beta chains were read from a single sample in a study of early T cells in non-severe SARS-CoV-2 infection. TCRdb reanalysed the 5' RACE reads using MiXCR and keeps one entry per CDR3 protein. The sample holds 20,000 to 30,000 distinct CDR3 sequences; approximately 5% are singletons and the top ten take approximately 3.8%. Sequences were obtained from whole blood. The receptors shown here come from an adult who was a healthcare worker with PCR-confirmed SARS-CoV-2 infection or an uninfected control (not recorded which). Both conserved end residues are part of each CDR3. Fields, in order: CDR3 length, V gene, CDR3 protein.

cdr3_length: 14; v_call: TRBV9; cdr3_aa: CASSVEQANSPLHF
cdr3_length: 14; v_call: TRBV7-9; cdr3_aa: CASSLGTPNYGYTF
cdr3_length: 16; v_call: TRBV11-2; cdr3_aa: CASSLESRTLGYGYTF
cdr3_length: 15; v_call: TRBV6-6; cdr3_aa: CASSLRTGGTGELFF
cdr3_length: 13; v_call: TRBV20-1; cdr3_aa: CSALAGGIHEQFF
cdr3_length: 15; v_call: TRBV7-8; cdr3_aa: CASSPSAGSNQPQHF
cdr3_length: 16; v_call: TRBV9; cdr3_aa: CASSAYTGDHGEKLFF
cdr3_length: 15; v_call: TRBV6-2/TRBV6-3; cdr3_aa: CASSPGAGYNSPLHF
cdr3_length: 15; v_call: TRBV7-9; cdr3_aa: CASSPRLAGDNEQFF
cdr3_length: 15; v_call: TRBV20-1; cdr3_aa: CSAFPLAGSPDTQYF
cdr3_length: 14; v_call: TRBV20-1; cdr3_aa: CSARAAGNTGELFF
cdr3_length: 13; v_call: TRBV20-1; cdr3_aa: CSALGEGREPQHF
cdr3_length: 17; v_call: TRBV7-9; cdr3_aa: CASSSKGGGTISYEQYF
cdr3_length: 12; v_call: TRBV6-5; cdr3_aa: CASRDRNYGYTF
cdr3_length: 16; v_call: TRBV11-2; cdr3_aa: CASSHQIPAGLYEQYF
cdr3_length: 13; v_call: TRBV29-1; cdr3_aa: CSVLQGFGTEAFF
cdr3_length: 15; v_call: TRBV20-1; cdr3_aa: CSARGGQGQNTEAFF
cdr3_length: 14; v_call: TRBV6-5; cdr3_aa: CASSYGGKSYEQYF
cdr3_length: 13; v_call: TRBV5-6; cdr3_aa: CASAGQNTDTQYF
cdr3_length: 13; v_call: TRBV3-2; cdr3_aa: CPRRESNSYEQYF
cdr3_length: 16; v_call: TRBV7-6; cdr3_aa: CASSFRAGANTGELFF
cdr3_length: 15; v_call: TRBV20-1; cdr3_aa: CSARDHQGAAEEQYF
cdr3_length: 15; v_call: TRBV2; cdr3_aa: CASSGDRGQHQPQHF
cdr3_length: 14; v_call: TRBV27; cdr3_aa: CASGPGTAVFEQYF
cdr3_length: 12; v_call: TRBV29-1; cdr3_aa: CSVSPSAGELFF
cdr3_length: 14; v_call: TRBV12-3/TRBV12-4; cdr3_aa: CASSQGQRTDTQYF
cdr3_length: 16; v_call: TRBV30; cdr3_aa: CAWSVRIGGASDTQYF
cdr3_length: 14; v_call: TRBV7-3; cdr3_aa: CASSLTRNYNEQFF
cdr3_length: 14; v_call: TRBV11-2; cdr3_aa: CASLRGASTDTQYF
cdr3_length: 13; v_call: TRBV12-5; cdr3_aa: CASGFGTVYGYTF
cdr3_length: 14; v_call: TRBV18; cdr3_aa: CASSPVRDPYEQYF
cdr3_length: 15; v_call: TRBV7-6; cdr3_aa: CASSFGEGETYEQYF
cdr3_length: 14; v_call: TRBV27; cdr3_aa: CASSQGLGPDTQYF
cdr3_length: 14; v_call: TRBV7-2; cdr3_aa: CASSTTPRTGELFF
cdr3_length: 14; v_call: TRBV3-1; cdr3_aa: CASRQRQGNSPLHF
cdr3_length: 13; v_call: TRBV7-2; cdr3_aa: CASSLEGNHEQYF
cdr3_length: 16; v_call: TRBV7-9; cdr3_aa: CASSLGKGQHNQPQHF
cdr3_length: 16; v_call: TRBV20-1; cdr3_aa: CSAITGFSSGANVLTF
cdr3_length: 19; v_call: TRBV6-2/TRBV6-3; cdr3_aa: CASSYPNILAPVDTGELFF
cdr3_length: 14; v_call: TRBV30; cdr3_aa: CAWSAGTNSYEQYF
cdr3_length: 13; v_call: TRBV6-6; cdr3_aa: CASSQGRNTEAFF
cdr3_length: 13; v_call: TRBV4-1; cdr3_aa: CASSRYGTDTQYF
cdr3_length: 16; v_call: TRBV9; cdr3_aa: CASSLSTSRSTDTQYF
cdr3_length: 14; v_call: TRBV3-1; cdr3_aa: CASSHLDRGTEAFF
cdr3_length: 15; v_call: TRBV6-1; cdr3_aa: CASGAGGPSTDTQYF
cdr3_length: 13; v_call: TRBV11-2; cdr3_aa: CASSSGYNYGYTF
cdr3_length: 12; v_call: TRBV7-8; cdr3_aa: CASSEGWPEAFF
cdr3_length: 14; v_call: TRBV7-2; cdr3_aa: CASSLDGRWGEAFF